This T cell receptor (beta chain) comes out of a study of T cells in tuberculosis. Across the whole study: CD1B tetramers identified T cells specific for mycobacterial lipid GMM.

The V gene's germline CDR1 is SGHTA and CDR2 FQGNSA. This CDR3 has 16 amino acids. Losses at the gene ends were 4 bases for V and 2 bases for J; bases not matched to a gene: 10. Regarding the study as a whole: Some low-affinity tetramer-binding T cells may be absent from this sample.

No alpha-beta pairing information exists for these sequences. Clones were sequenced by immunoSEQ multiplex PCR, and TCRdb holds only the in-frame ones, with some missing. The table shows about 54,000 clones, with roughly 86% occurring only once. Sorting used thawed, overnight-rested PBMC stained with anti-CD3, a viability dye and GMM-loaded CD1B tetramer. The CD1B tetramers carried C32 glucose monomycolate purified from Rhodococcus equi. Roughly 92,000 tetramer-negative cells were sorted from each donor. The J gene is TRBJ2-7, the V gene TRBV7-2, with 8 nucleotides matching TRBD2. The sample consisted of CD1b-GMM tetramer-negative cells sorted from PBMCs. This TCR was recovered from an adult woman with latent tuberculosis. For the CDR3, the DNA is TGTGCCAGCAGCTCAGACGGCGGGGGGACCCCCTACGAGCAGTACTTC. Residues: CASSSDGGGTPYEQYF.